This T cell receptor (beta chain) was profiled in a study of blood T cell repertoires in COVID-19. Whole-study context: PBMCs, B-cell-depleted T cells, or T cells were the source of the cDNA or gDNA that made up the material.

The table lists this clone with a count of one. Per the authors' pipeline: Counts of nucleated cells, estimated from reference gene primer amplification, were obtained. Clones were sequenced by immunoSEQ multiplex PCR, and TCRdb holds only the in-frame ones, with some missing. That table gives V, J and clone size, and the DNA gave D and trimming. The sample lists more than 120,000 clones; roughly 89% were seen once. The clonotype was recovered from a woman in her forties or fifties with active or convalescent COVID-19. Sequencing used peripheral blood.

The CDR3 nucleotides are TGTGCCAGCAGCTTAATGGCGACAGGCTCCTACGAGCAGTACTTC. Translated, it gives CASSLMATGSYEQYF. The chain is built from TRBV7-6 and TRBJ2-7; tentative D call: TRBD1 (6 bases). Trimming cost V 2 bases and J 0 bases, with 11 bases left between them. The CDR3 spans 15 residues. Germline V gene sequence: CDR1 SGHVS, CDR2 FNYEAQ.